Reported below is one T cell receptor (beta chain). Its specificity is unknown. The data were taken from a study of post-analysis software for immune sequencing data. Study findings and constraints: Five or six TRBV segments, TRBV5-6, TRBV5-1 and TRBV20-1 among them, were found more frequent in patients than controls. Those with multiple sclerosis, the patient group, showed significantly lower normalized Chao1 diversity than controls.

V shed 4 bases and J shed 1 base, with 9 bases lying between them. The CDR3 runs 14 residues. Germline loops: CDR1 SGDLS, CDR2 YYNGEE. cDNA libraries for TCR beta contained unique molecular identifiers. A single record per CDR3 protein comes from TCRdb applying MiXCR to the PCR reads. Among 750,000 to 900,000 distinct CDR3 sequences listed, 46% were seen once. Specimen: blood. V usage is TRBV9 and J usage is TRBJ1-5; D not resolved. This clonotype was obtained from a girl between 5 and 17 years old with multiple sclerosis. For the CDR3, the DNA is TGTGCCAGCAGCCCTTTTGGGAGCAATCAGCCCCAGCATTTT. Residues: CASSPFGSNQPQHF.